This T cell receptor beta chain was found in a study of somatic mutations in cytotoxic T cells in rheumatoid arthritis (dated by TCRdb to about 2017). With regard to the full study: Right after diagnosis and prior to the start of any treatment, 25 to 30 ml EDTA of peripheral blood was drawn from patients. Some T-cell populations stained with V beta antibodies were sorted by flow on a FACSAria II or Sony SH800 to nearly 100% purity, with sorted V beta1+ cells additionally subjected to TCRB sequencing. To characterize clonality, the study used TCRB deep sequencing while asking whether somatic mutations are carried by expanded CD8+ T-cell clones in newly diagnosed, untreated rheumatoid arthritis. TCRB deep sequencing was performed for under 75 rheumatoid arthritis patients and 15 to 20 healthy controls. Median age was essentially the same in the patient group and the control group. Results the study describes overall, beyond this receptor: The slight underrepresentation of TRBV07 in patients was not corrected for multiple comparisons. In about an eighth of the roughly 60 patients, more than 20% of CD8+ cells belonged to the largest CD8+ clone, while several identical CD8+ TCRB sequences were shared between blood and synovial fluid. The antigen targets of the expanded CD8+ clones were unknown, and absence from virus-specific databases did not rule out viral specificity. CD8+ T-cell clonality did not differ significantly between rheumatoid arthritis patients and age-matched healthy controls. In patients, CD8+ clonality rose with age (Spearman r ~ 0.47), which was not the case in healthy controls.

A word on this clone: Its cognate antigen has yet to be identified. A read error may account for a junction end that differs from germline.

Per the germline V gene, SGDLS is the CDR1 and YYNGEE is the CDR2. From its cysteine to its phenylalanine, the CDR3 spans 15 amino acids. Only CDR3 DNA is held: 45 bases, read in frame from base 1. Sequencing of TCRB CDR3 was done on genomic DNA with the immunoSEQ assay. Processing in the source paper ran as follows. Patient CD8+ clones larger than 1% were compared against published virus-specific TCRB sequences, and only a few matched. Analyses were restricted to productive TCRB rearrangements. Clonality was expressed as a Shannon entropy-based productive clonality index, with each clone defined by a unique TCRB CDR3 sequence. The template counts of each clone relative to the total templates per sample were used to calculate repertoire overlap between two samples. V-gene usage measured by flow cytometry correlated with TCRB sequencing V-gene usage, with a Spearman r of around 0.62. Here the immuneACCESS table is served through TCRdb, limited to in-frame sequences with V and J called. Missing clones are a known gap in these copies; in checked studies unresolved V genes cover under half, and the rest lacks a known reason. V and J calls and clone size come straight from that table; D and trimming were deduced from the DNA. Across this sample there are more than 15,000 clones, with nearly 80% seen only once. Together, the top ten hold 22% of the sample.

CD4+ and CD8+ cells were isolated by positive magnetic bead selection on an AutoMACS, and purity was checked by flow cytometry. Clonal expansions were first screened by flow cytometry with a TCR V beta antibody panel, then characterized by TCRB deep sequencing of sorted CD8+ fractions. Isolation of peripheral blood mononuclear cells was done through Ficoll-Paque PLUS density gradient separation. Nucleospin Tissue or Tissue XS kits were used to extract DNA from CD4-enriched, CD8-enriched or PBMC samples, and a Qubit 2.0 fluorometer was used for quantification. This clonotype was sampled from an adult with rheumatoid arthritis. Sequencing was performed on CD8+ T cells sorted from blood. This receptor chain uses TRBV9 and TRBJ2-1; the D gene may be TRBD1 or TRBD2, since each aligns over 5 bases. The DNA sequence is TGTGCCAGCAGCGACCCCGGGACCCCCTACGATGAGCAGTTCTTC. This yields the protein CASSDPGTPYDEQFF.